This passage covers 19 T cell receptor gamma chains from one sample sequenced in a study of human gamma delta and Vdelta1 T cells. With CATT, TCRdb re-called clones from the PCR reads. The sample has 230 or so gamma-chain clones, roughly 19% seen once. The sequencing sample was made of Vdelta1 gamma-delta T cells from blood. These receptors originate from a human donor in good health.

By frequency in the sample, this clone is large. A far larger clone is one nucleotide away, so this likely arose from a read error. Other DNA sequences in this sample translate to the same CDR3. This chain uses TRGV9 with TRGJP. CDR3 length: 16 residues. Germline V lookup: CDR1 GITISATS, CDR2 ISYDGTV (reference sequence). As DNA, the CDR3 is TGTGCCTTGTGGGAGGTGCGGGAGTTGGGCAAAAAAAACAAGGTATTT. This sequence encodes CALWEVRELGKKNKVF.

In this sample, this clone is large. A far larger clone is one base from this, pointing to a likely read error. At the DNA level, this CDR3 is encoded by other sequences in the same sample as well. The chain employs TRGV9 and TRGJP. The CDR3 loop spans 16 amino acids. Germline CDR1 is GITISATS and CDR2 is ISYDGTV (reference sequence). Written as DNA, the CDR3 is TGCGCCTTGTGGGAGGTGCGGGAGTTGGGCAAAAAAATCAAGGTATTT. It translates to CALWEVRELGKKIKVF.

Concerning this clone: TCRdb lists the protein of a much larger clone for this DNA, which differs at residue 8, so this is likely a read error; the protein given here is translated from the DNA itself. The chain combines TRGV9 with TRGJ1 or TRGJ2. The CDR3 contains 14 residues. Germline lookup yields CDR1 GITISATS and CDR2 ISYDGTV (reference sequence). V gave up 3 bases and J gave up 3 bases; unmatched junction bases: 8. The chain's CDR3 is CALWETLAYYKKLF. The CDR3 DNA reads TGTGCCTTGTGGGAGACTCTGGCTTATTATAAGAAACTCTTT.

No J gene call was made, and the V gene is TRGV9. This CDR3 is built from 11 residues. From germline, CDR1 is GITISATS and CDR2 ISYDGTV (reference sequence). CDR3 sequence reads: CAGWEVGNKIF. CDR3 in DNA: TGTGCCGGGTGGGAGGTTGGCAACAAAATATTT.

This clone showed up just a few times. The rearrangement joins TRGV3 to TRGJ1 or TRGJ2. Germline-derived CDR1 and CDR2 are VTNTFY and YDVSTARD (reference sequence). The trim removed 0 bases at V and 3 bases at J, leaving 11 bases unmatched. The CDR3 is 16 amino acids. The chain's CDR3 is CATWDRRWGIYYKKLF. The DNA of the CDR3 is TGTGCCACCTGGGACAGGCGGTGGGGGATTTATTATAAGAAACTCTTT.

There are a few counts of this clone. V usage is TRGV5 and J usage is TRGJ1 or TRGJ2. Trimming removed 0 bases from V and 4 bases from J; junction bases left unmatched: 3. The CDR3 loop spans 13 amino acids. Germline V CDR1 and CDR2: VINAFY, YDVSNSKD. This CDR3 reads CATWDRLYYKKLF. CDR3 sequence (DNA): TGTGCCACCTGGGACAGGCTCTATTATAAGAAACTCTTT.

This clone is medium-sized (0.01 to 0.1%) in the sample. This likely traces to a read error, being one base from a far larger clone. This chain connects TRGV9 to TRGJP. The CDR3 is 16 residues long. Germline values: CDR1 GITISATS, CDR2 ISYDGTV (reference sequence). The CDR3, as DNA: TGTGCCTTGTGGGAGGTGCGGGAGTTGGACAAAAAAATCAAGGTATTT. Amino acid sequence: CALWEVRELDKKIKVF.

This clone has just a few counts. A far larger clone is just one base off, so this is likely a read error. Other DNA sequences in this specimen translate into the identical CDR3. This chain joins TRGV9 and TRGJ1 or TRGJ2. The CDR3 spans 16 residues. The germline CDR1 and CDR2 sequences are GITISATS and ISYDGTV (reference sequence). CDR3 sequence: CALWEPDRLIHYKKLF. The CDR3 region has the DNA TGCGCCTTGTGGGAGCCCGACCGCCTGATCCATTATAAGAAACTCTTT.

This clone counts as large (0.1 to 1%). With a far larger clone one base away, a read error is the likely cause. V and J are TRGV9 and TRGJ1 or TRGJ2. The CDR3 consists of 11 residues. CDR1 and CDR2 (germline): GITISATS, ISYDGTV (reference sequence). CDR3 amino acids: CASWEVGKKLF. CDR3 nucleotides: TGTGCCTCGTGGGAGGTTGGCAAGAAACTCTTT.

This clone was observed a handful of times. The chain joins TRGV4 to TRGJ1 or TRGJ2. V lost 3 bases, J lost 10 bases, and 0 bases stayed unmatched. The CDR3 has 9 amino acids. Germline V lookup: CDR1 EGSTGY, CDR2 YDSYTSSV. The CDR3 is CATWDKKLF. CDR3 DNA: TGTGCCACCTGGGATAAGAAACTCTTT.

As regards this clone: One junction end does not reproduce the germline sequence, and a read error may be involved. The chain recombines TRGV9 with TRGJ1 or TRGJ2. The length of the CDR3 is 16 residues. Germline CDR1 and CDR2: GITISATS and ISYDGTV (reference sequence). The CDR3: CALWEPDRLVHYKKIF. For the CDR3, the DNA is TGTGCCTTGTGGGAGCCCGACCGCCTGGTCCATTATAAGAAAATATTT.

By share, this clone counts as medium-sized. A far larger clone is one base from this, pointing to a likely read error. This chain joins TRGV9 and TRGJP. Germline V lookup: CDR1 GITISATS, CDR2 ISYDGTV (reference sequence). The CDR3 consists of 16 residues. Trimming at V came to 2 bases and at J to 7 bases, leaving 5 bases not matched to a gene. This CDR3 is CALWEARELGKKIKVF. CDR3 bases: TGTGCCTTGTGGGAGGCGCGGGAGTTGGGCAAAAAAATCAAGGTATTT.

By sample fraction, this clone is hyperexpanded. The same CDR3 also results from other DNA sequences found in this sample. The chain combines TRGV9 with TRGJ1 or TRGJ2. The length of the CDR3 is 16 residues. Germline CDR1 is GITISATS and CDR2 is ISYDGTV (reference sequence). The V segment lost 3 bases and the J segment 5 bases; nucleotides outside the gene matches: 16. CDR3 protein: CALWEPDRLIHYKKLF. The CDR3, as DNA: TGTGCCTTGTGGGAGCCCGACCGCCTGATCCATTATAAGAAACTCTTT.

The chain combines TRGV9 with TRGJ1 or TRGJ2. J was trimmed by 10 bases and V by 0 bases; bases with no gene match: 12. CDR3 length: 14 residues. Germline V CDR1 and CDR2: GITISATS, ISYDGTV (reference sequence). The CDR3 reads CALWEVRELGKKLF. In nucleotides, the CDR3 is TGTGCCTTGTGGGAGGTGCGGGAGTTGGGCAAGAAACTCTTT.

The genes are TRGV3 and TRGJ1 or TRGJ2. From germline, CDR1 is VTNTFY and CDR2 YDVSTARD (reference sequence). The CDR3 spans 15 residues. Trimming removed 2 bases from V and 2 bases from J; junction bases left unmatched: 9. CDR3 protein: CATWDTPTYYYKKLF. In DNA form, the CDR3 reads TGTGCCACCTGGGACACCCCTACCTATTATTATAAGAAACTCTTT.

This clone was observed a few times. The TCRdb protein comes from a much larger clone and disagrees with this DNA's translation at residue 9, likely due to a read error; the protein given here is derived from the DNA. The V gene is TRGV5, the J gene TRGJ1 or TRGJ2. The V segment lost 0 bases and the J segment 5 bases; nucleotides outside the gene matches: 13. This CDR3 comprises 16 residues. CDR1 is VINAFY and CDR2 is YDVSNSKD in the germline V gene. The CDR3 bases are TGTGCCACCTGGGACAGGCCGGGGAGGGGTGATTATAAGAAACTCTTT. It is translated as CATWDRPGRGDYKKLF.

Note on this clone: This may arise from a read error, as a much more abundant clone is one base away. The chain joins TRGV9 to TRGJ1 or TRGJ2. CDR1 and CDR2 from the germline V gene are GITISATS and ISYDGTV (reference sequence). The junction had 14 bases not matched to a gene; V was cut back by 11 bases and J by 10 bases. The CDR3 runs to 11 residues. CDR3 residues: CAWGEVGKKLF. The CDR3 region has the DNA TGTGCCTGGGGTGAGGTTGGCAAGAAACTCTTT.

By share, this clone ranks as large. A far larger clone is only one base removed, so a read error is likely. The chain recombines TRGV9 with TRGJ1 or TRGJ2. There are 11 residues in the CDR3. Germline CDR1 is GITISATS and CDR2 is ISYDGTV (reference sequence). The CDR3 nucleotides are TGTGCCGTGTGGGAGGTTGGCAAGAAACTCTTT. Its translation: CAVWEVGKKLF.

By share of the sample, this clone is medium-sized (0.01 to 0.1%). This chain uses TRGV5 with TRGJ1 or TRGJ2. V was pared by 0 bases and J by 5 bases, with 4 bases of the junction left unmatched. CDR3 length equals 13 residues. Germline V CDR1 and CDR2: VINAFY, YDVSNSKD. The CDR3 region has the DNA TGTGCCACCTGGGACAGGCCCAATTATAAGAAACTCTTT. It specifies CATWDRPNYKKLF.